Here is one T cell receptor (beta chain) with its context. Its antigen is unidentified. Repertoires were generated with immunoSEQ multiplex PCR, while TCRdb's copy carries only in-frame clones and drops some. The data show 100,000 to 150,000 clones, approximately 95% seen once. The source of the sample is a study of cytomegalovirus exposure and HLA in healthy donors. Study-wide context: In a later analysis, the 120 or so validation repertoires were reported to have used the same platform as the roughly 670 first-cohort repertoires.

Overall study findings and caveats: 150 to 200 TCR beta chains were listed as cytomegalovirus-associated.

The sequencing sample was made of PBMCs. The TCR originated in a man aged 18 to 30 in good health and CMV-seronegative.

This chain's CDR3 is CASRFFGGSSYEQYF. The CDR3 DNA reads as TGTGCCAGCAGATTTTTCGGGGGAAGCTCCTACGAGCAGTACTTC. The V call is TRBV27, the J call TRBJ2-7; D is perhaps TRBD2 (6 bases). Per germline, CDR1 MNHEY and CDR2 SMNVEV (reference sequence). V was shortened by 6 bases and J by 0 bases, with 15 bases between the two germline ends. The CDR3 extends over 15 amino acids.